What follows are 24 T cell receptor beta chains derived from one specimen sequenced in a study of blood T cell repertoires in COVID-19. Assay used: immunoSEQ multiplex PCR; TCRdb lists only in-frame clones, some missing. The sample carries roughly 150,000 clones, roughly 90% recorded once. Sequenced sample: PBMCs or T cells enriched from blood (not recorded which). The receptor source for this set is a man aged 50-59 years who had recovered from COVID-19.

The chain employs TRBV28 and TRBJ2-1, with 10 bases that match TRBD2. Germline CDR1 is MDHEN and CDR2 is SYDVKM. The CDR3 runs 14 residues. With 6 bases clipped from V and 7 bases from J, the junction kept 6 bases outside the gene matches. CDR3 DNA sequence: TGTGCCAGCAGAGAAGGGACTAGCGATAATGAGCAGTTCTTC. This translates into CASREGTSDNEQFF.

The rearrangement joins TRBV28 to TRBJ2-1; 9 positions agree with TRBD2. There are 16 residues in the CDR3. The V gene's germline CDR1 is MDHEN and CDR2 SYDVKM. V trimming: 5 bases; J trimming: 4 bases; junction bases outside the gene matches: 9. The CDR3 reads CASSRSGSGLYNEQFF. For the CDR3, the DNA is TGTGCCAGCAGTCGTAGCGGGAGTGGGTTGTACAATGAGCAGTTCTTC.

This chain uses TRBV14 with TRBJ1-1, with D perhaps matching TRBD1 (5 bases). V dropped 3 bases and J dropped 3 bases, with 11 bases sitting between them. The germline CDR1 and CDR2 sequences are SGHDN and FVKESK. The CDR3 totals 14 residues. CDR3 sequence: CASSHTGGYTEAFF. CDR3 nucleotide sequence: TGTGCCAGCAGCCATACGGGGGGTTACACTGAAGCTTTCTTT.

J is TRBJ2-3 and V is TRBV2; 8 bases line up with TRBD2. Germline CDR1 and CDR2: SNHLY and FYNNEI. V lost 3 bases, J lost 7 bases, and 3 bases stayed unmatched. The CDR3 contains 13 residues. CDR3 amino acids: CASSEREVNTQYF. As DNA, the CDR3 is TGTGCCAGCAGTGAGCGGGAGGTAAATACGCAGTATTTT.

V usage is TRBV12-1 and J usage is TRBJ1-2; TRBD1 is taken as the D call from the table, unchecked against the DNA. TRBV12-1 is a known pseudogene. CDR3 length: 13 residues. For the CDR3, the DNA is TGTGCCAGCAGCTTAGACATTTTCATAGGCTACACCTTC. This codes for CASSLDIFIGYTF.

This clone was seen repeatedly, ten times or more. This rearrangement joins TRBV7-9 to TRBJ2-7; the D gene is possibly TRBD2 (5 bases). Germline CDR1 and CDR2: SEHNR and FQNEAQ (reference sequence). This CDR3 has 14 residues. Between the trimmed V and J ends, which lost 3 bases and 2 bases, there was a span of 11 bases. CDR3 amino acids: CASSLMEAAYEQYF. The DNA for the CDR3 is TGTGCCAGCAGCTTGATGGAGGCTGCCTACGAGCAGTACTTC.

This rearrangement joins TRBV6-2 or TRBV6-3 to TRBJ2-7, with 8 bases matching TRBD1. Losses at the gene ends were 4 bases for V and 7 bases for J; bases not matched to a gene: 0. The CDR3 is made up of 11 amino acids. Germline V gene lookup returns CDR1 MNHEY and CDR2 SVGEGT. CDR3 region: CASSWDREQYF. The CDR3 bases are TGTGCCAGCAGTTGGGACAGGGAGCAGTACTTC.

The rearrangement joins TRBV6-2 or TRBV6-3 to TRBJ1-3; D may be TRBD1 (5 bases). V lost 2 bases and J 0 bases, leaving 14 bases between the germline ends. CDR3 size: 17 residues. Per germline, CDR1 MNHEY and CDR2 SVGEGT. In nucleotides, the CDR3 is TGTGCCAGCAGTTACCGGGGGACTTCTCGCTCTGGAAACACCATATATTTT. It is translated as CASSYRGTSRSGNTIYF.

The rearrangement joins TRBV2 to TRBJ1-6, with D maybe TRBD1 (5 bases). CDR1 and CDR2 from the germline V gene are SNHLY and FYNNEI. The length of the CDR3 is 16 residues. Between the trimmed V and J ends, which lost 1 base and 13 bases, there was a span of 20 bases. The CDR3 sequence is CASSEESVPGGSPLHF. The CDR3 bases are TGTGCCAGCAGTGAAGAATCCGTCCCCGGGGGGTCGCCCCTCCACTTT.

The chain couples TRBV9 to TRBJ1-2, with 11 bases matching TRBD1. V was clipped by 2 bases and J by 5 bases; unmatched bases: 5. From germline, CDR1 is SGDLS and CDR2 YYNGEE. CDR3 length: 15 amino acids. CDR3 DNA: TGTGCCAGCAGCGTCCGGACAGGGGGCGTGTATGGCTACACCTTC. It specifies CASSVRTGGVYGYTF.

This rearrangement joins TRBV30 to TRBJ2-1, with D tentatively TRBD2 (6 bases). CDR1 and CDR2 from the germline V gene are GTSNPN and SVGIG (reference sequence). CDR3 length equals 13 residues. The V end was cut by 3 bases, the J end by 2 bases, with 8 bases between. The CDR3 nucleotides are TGTGCCTGGAGGACGGGAGCCTACAATGAGCAGTTCTTC. Its protein product is CAWRTGAYNEQFF.

V and J are TRBV30 and TRBJ1-3; 9 bases map to TRBD1. The CDR3 is 17 residues long. CDR1 and CDR2 (germline): GTSNPN, SVGIG (reference sequence). Trimming at V came to 0 bases and at J to 4 bases, leaving 10 bases not matched to a gene. In DNA form, the CDR3 reads TGTGCCTGGAGTGTATCTAGGACAGGGGATGGAGGAAACACCATATATTTT. Its translation: CAWSVSRTGDGGNTIYF.

This chain links TRBV19 with TRBJ1-2; possibly TRBD1 for D (6 bases). CDR3 length equals 18 residues. From germline, CDR1 is LNHDA and CDR2 SQIVND (reference sequence). Trimming took 6 bases from V and 0 from J, leaving 23 bases between them. Here the CDR3 reads CASSLRWTETLSNYGYTF. The CDR3 DNA sequence: TGTGCCAGTAGCTTGCGCTGGACAGAAACTCTATCTAACTATGGCTACACCTTC. Looking up the rest from reference TRBV19 and TRBJ1-2 gives the full variable domain: DGGITQSPKYLFRKEGQNVTLSCEQNLNHDAMYWYRQDPGQGLRLIYYSQIVNDFQKGDIAEGYSVSREKKESFPLTVTSAQKNPTAFYLCASSLRWTETLSNYGYTFGSGTRLTVV.

This clone showed up just once. This rearrangement joins TRBV19 to TRBJ2-1; TRBD2 might be the D (5 bases). Between the trimmed V and J ends, which lost 7 bases and 10 bases, there was a span of 32 bases. CDR1 LNHDA and CDR2 SQIVND come from the germline V gene (reference sequence). The CDR3 is 18 amino acids. The CDR3 is CASTSVPSSQVLPGEQFF. CDR3 nucleotides: TGTGCCAGTACCTCGGTCCCCTCTAGCCAAGTTCTCCCTGGGGAGCAGTTCTTC.

The rearrangement links TRBV11-2 to TRBJ2-1; 12 positions agree with TRBD2. Germline V gives CDR1 SGHAT, CDR2 FQNNGV. CDR3 length: 15 residues. With V trimmed by 5 bases and J by 4 bases, 3 bases remained unmatched. The CDR3 protein is CASSRLAGVYNEQFF. The CDR3 DNA is TGTGCCAGCAGCCGACTAGCGGGGGTTTACAATGAGCAGTTCTTC.

CDR3 region: CASSQGLRSNQPQHF. CDR3 coding DNA: TGCGCCAGCAGCCAAGGCCTGCGGAGCAATCAGCCCCAGCATTTT. The rearrangement joins TRBV4-3 to TRBJ1-5, with D hard to call. Trimming cost V 1 base and J 1 base, with 8 bases left between them. Germline V lookup: CDR1 LGHNA, CDR2 YSLEER. The CDR3 covers 15 residues.

The rearrangement joins TRBV5-1 to TRBJ1-4, with 7 positions matching TRBD1. The CDR3 runs 15 residues. Germline V gene lookup returns CDR1 SGHRS and CDR2 YFSETQ. The junction had 10 bases not matched to a gene; V was cut back by 0 bases and J by 11 bases. Here the CDR3 DNA reads TGCGCCAGCAGCTTGGGGACAGGATACCCTTCGAAACTGTTTTTT. Translated, it gives CASSLGTGYPSKLFF.

V is TRBV12-3 or TRBV12-4 and J is TRBJ2-6; D is ambiguous. V was cut by 7 bases and J by 4 bases, with 8 bases left in between. The CDR3 is 13 amino acids. The CDR3: CASTFSGANVLTF. CDR3 sequence (DNA): TGTGCCAGCACTTTCTCGGGGGCCAACGTCCTGACTTTC.

This clone has only one observation. The rearrangement joins TRBV7-9 to TRBJ1-2; 12 nucleotides line up with TRBD1. V lost 6 bases, J lost 7 bases, and 6 bases stayed unmatched. The germline V gene has CDR1 SEHNR and CDR2 FQNEAQ (reference sequence). The CDR3 sequence is 14 residues long. This CDR3 is CASRGTGGDAGYTF. The CDR3, as DNA: TGTGCCAGCAGGGGGACAGGGGGCGATGCTGGCTACACCTTC.

The CDR3 sequence is CASSYGQGGDYGYTF. CDR3 in DNA: TGTGCCAGCAGCTACGGACAGGGGGGCGACTATGGCTACACCTTC. The chain employs TRBV11-2 and TRBJ1-2; 10 positions match TRBD1. The CDR3 loop spans 15 amino acids. V dropped 4 bases and J dropped 3; count of bases not matched to a gene: 5. Looked up from germline, CDR1 is SGHAT and CDR2 is FQNNGV.

V and J are TRBV11-2 and TRBJ1-6; D is perhaps TRBD1 (5 bases). CDR1 SGHAT and CDR2 FQNNGV come from the germline V gene. The length of the CDR3 is 15 residues. Trimming took off 4 bases at V and 10 bases at J, with 17 bases between the two ends. CDR3 sequence: CASSSSTAGGSPLHF. CDR3 nucleotides: TGTGCCAGCAGCTCGAGTACGGCGGGGGGATCACCCCTCCACTTT.

The J gene is TRBJ1-2, the V gene TRBV12-3 or TRBV12-4; D is unclear. The CDR3 loop spans 13 amino acids. Deletions cut 7 bases from V and 4 bases from J, with 13 bases between. The CDR3 sequence: CASNPDGFYGYTF. CDR3 sequence (DNA): TGTGCCAGCAATCCAGACGGGTTCTATGGCTACACCTTC.

V and J are TRBV2 and TRBJ1-5; perhaps TRBD1 as D (5 bases). The CDR3 totals 14 residues. CDR1 is SNHLY and CDR2 is FYNNEI in the germline V gene. V was pared by 7 bases and J by 2 bases, with 12 bases between. Here the CDR3 DNA reads TGTGCCAGCACAGTCGACAGCCGCAATCAGCCCCAGCATTTT. This gives the protein CASTVDSRNQPQHF.

The chain recombines TRBV7-9 with TRBJ2-1, with D uncertain. Germline V gene lookup returns CDR1 SEHNR and CDR2 FQNEAQ (reference sequence). The CDR3 is made up of 13 amino acids. Trimming shortened V by 1 base and J by 2 bases, and 3 bases separated the two germline ends. The CDR3 region is CASSLVAYNEQFF. CDR3 bases: TGTGCCAGCAGCTTAGTAGCCTACAATGAGCAGTTCTTC.